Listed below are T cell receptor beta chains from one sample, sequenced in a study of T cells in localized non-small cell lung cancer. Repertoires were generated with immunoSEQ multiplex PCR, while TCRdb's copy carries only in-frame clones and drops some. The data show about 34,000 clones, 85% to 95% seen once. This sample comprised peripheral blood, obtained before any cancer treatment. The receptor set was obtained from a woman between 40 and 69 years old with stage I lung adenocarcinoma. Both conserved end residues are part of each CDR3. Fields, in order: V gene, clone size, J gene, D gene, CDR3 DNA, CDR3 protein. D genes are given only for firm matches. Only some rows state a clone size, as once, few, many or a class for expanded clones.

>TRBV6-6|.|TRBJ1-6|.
TGTGCCAGCAGTTTGGAGCACGGGCGGGGATCACCCCTCCACTTT
CASSLEHGRGSPLHF
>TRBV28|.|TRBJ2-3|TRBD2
TGTGCCAGCAGGCCAGGGTGGCGGGGGACAGATACGCAGTATTTT
CASRPGWRGTDTQYF
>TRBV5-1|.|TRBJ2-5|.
TGCGCCAGCAGCTTGGCCTTGGGGTCGGCCCAAGAGACCCAGTACTTC
CASSLALGSAQETQYF
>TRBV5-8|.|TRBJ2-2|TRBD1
TGTGCCAGCAGCCCCTACAGGGGGCAAAGGAACGGGGAGCTGTTTTTT
CASSPYRGQRNGELFF
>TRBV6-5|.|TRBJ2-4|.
TGTGCCAGCAGCCATTCCCCGGGGCAGGAATACTTC
CASSHSPGQEYF
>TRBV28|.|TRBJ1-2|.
TGTGCCAGCAGTTCACAGGACAGAGCCCGATTCAGATTTGGCTACACCTTC
CASSSQDRARFRFGYTF
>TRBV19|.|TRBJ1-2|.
TGTGCCAGTAGTCCGAGGACGAAATATGGCTACACCTTC
CASSPRTKYGYTF
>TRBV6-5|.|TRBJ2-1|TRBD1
TGTGCCAGCACCTATGGACAGGGGGTTTCCAATGAGCAGTTCTTC
CASTYGQGVSNEQFF
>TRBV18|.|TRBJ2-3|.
TGTGCCAGCTCACCATTTATGCAGGGGAGCACAGATACGCAGTATTTT
CASSPFMQGSTDTQYF
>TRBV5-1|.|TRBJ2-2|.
TGCGCCAGCGGCAAGAAGGACACCGGGGAGCTGTTTTTT
CASGKKDTGELFF
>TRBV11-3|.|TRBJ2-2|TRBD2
TGTGCCAGCAGCCCCTCTGGAGCGGGGGTCACGAACACCGGGGAGCTGTTTTTT
CASSPSGAGVTNTGELFF
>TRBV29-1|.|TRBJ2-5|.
TGCAGCGTTGAAGGGCGAGTCGAGACCCAGTACTTC
CSVEGRVETQYF
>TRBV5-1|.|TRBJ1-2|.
TGCGCCAGCAGCTTGGCCTGGGGGTCTCTTCCAGATGGCTACACCTTC
CASSLAWGSLPDGYTF
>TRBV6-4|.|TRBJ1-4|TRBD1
TGTGCCAGCAGTGACCCACAGGGGGGTGAAAAACTGTTTTTT
CASSDPQGGEKLFF
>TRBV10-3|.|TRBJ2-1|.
TGTGCCATCAGTGATGTAACCGGTGAGCAGTTCTTC
CAISDVTGEQFF
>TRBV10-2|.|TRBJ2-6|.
TGCGCCAGCACGACCGGGGCCAACGTCCTGACTTTC
CASTTGANVLTF
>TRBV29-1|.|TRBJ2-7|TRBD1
TGCAGCGTGATGGACAGGGTTTTTGACTACGAGCAGTACTTC
CSVMDRVFDYEQYF
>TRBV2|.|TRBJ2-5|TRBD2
TGTGCCAGCAGGGACAGCGGGGGGAACCAAGAGACCCAGTACTTC
CASRDSGGNQETQYF
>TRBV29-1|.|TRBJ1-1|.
TGCAGCGTTGAACAGTCCTTGGAGAGGGGCAGGGCTTTCTTT
CSVEQSLERGRAFF
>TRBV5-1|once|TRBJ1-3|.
TGCGCCAGCAAAACCACTGGGGGTGAGAACACCATATATTTT
CASKTTGGENTIYF
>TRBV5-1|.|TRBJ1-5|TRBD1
TGCGCCAGCAACAGAGGGACAGGGGGCGAAACCCCTCATTTT
CASNRGTGGETPHF
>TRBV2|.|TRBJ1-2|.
TGTGCCAGCAGCTCCTTCCCCGGGGCCTATGGCTACACCTTC
CASSSFPGAYGYTF
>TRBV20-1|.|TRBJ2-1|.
TGCAGTGCTGACGGGTTGACTGAGCAGTTCTTC
CSADGLTEQFF
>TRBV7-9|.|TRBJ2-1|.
TGTGCCAGCAGCTTAGGTTACAGTGGCCGCGACAATGAGCAGTTCTTC
CASSLGYSGRDNEQFF
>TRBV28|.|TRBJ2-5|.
TGTGCCAGCAGTTTAAGACATGCCTACAAAAAGACCCAGTACTTC
CASSLRHAYKKTQYF
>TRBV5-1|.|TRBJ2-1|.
TGCGCCAGCAGCTTGACTTACCGGAGCTCCTACAATGAGCAGTTCTTC
CASSLTYRSSYNEQFF
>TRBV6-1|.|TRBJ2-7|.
TGTGCCAGCAGTGAACTGGACAGAGGATTTTTCTCCTACGAGCAGTACTTC
CASSELDRGFFSYEQYF
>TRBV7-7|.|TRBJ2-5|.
TGTGCCAGCAGCTTAGGTGGGGCGGGAGAGACCCAGTACTTC
CASSLGGAGETQYF
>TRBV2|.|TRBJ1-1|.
TGTGCCAGCAGGCTGGGCCCGGGGAACACTGAAGCTTTCTTT
CASRLGPGNTEAFF
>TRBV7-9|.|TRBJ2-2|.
TGTGCCAGCAGCCGGGTTGGGCATATCACCGGGGAGCTGTTTTTT
CASSRVGHITGELFF
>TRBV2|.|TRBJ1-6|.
TGTGCCAGCACACGGGCGGGGAATTCACCCCTCCACTTT
CASTRAGNSPLHF
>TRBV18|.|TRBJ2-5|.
TGTGCCAGCTCACCAGTGAGGGGCGGCGAGACCCAGTACTTC
CASSPVRGGETQYF
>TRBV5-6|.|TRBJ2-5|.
TGTGCCAGCAGCTTAGGGATGGCTTGGGGGACTCAAGAGACCCAGTACTTC
CASSLGMAWGTQETQYF
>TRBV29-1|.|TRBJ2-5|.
TGCAGCGTTGCACAGGGATCCCAAGAGACCCAGTACTTC
CSVAQGSQETQYF
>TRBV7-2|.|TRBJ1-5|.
TGTGCCAGCAGCTTAGTGGGGAGTCAGCCCCAGCATTTT
CASSLVGSQPQHF
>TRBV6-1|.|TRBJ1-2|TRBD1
TGTGCCAGCAGCCTAACAGGGGGCGACGATGGCTACACCTTC
CASSLTGGDDGYTF
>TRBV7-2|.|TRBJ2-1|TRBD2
TGTGCCAGCAGCTCCCGCGATAGCGGGACCCAGCAGTTCTTC
CASSSRDSGTQQFF
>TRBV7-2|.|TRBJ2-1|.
TGTGCCAGCAGCTTGGAAGCAGAGGCTTACAATGAGCAGTTCTTC
CASSLEAEAYNEQFF
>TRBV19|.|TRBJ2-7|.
TGTGCCAGTAGTAGCAAGTTTACCTACGAGCAGTACTTC
CASSSKFTYEQYF